Sequencing of this T cell receptor beta chain was carried out in a study of shared clonotypes between healthy human individuals. Study conclusions and caveats: Rarefaction indicated that sorted-subset sequencing remained incomplete although depth was large. Unshared clonotypes carried lower generation probabilities than those common to all four donors.

This clone was detected once. Its antigen is undetermined. Several immunoSEQ 96-well plates shared each subset's DNA, each plate a replicate. Only in-frame clones appear in the TCRdb table, and some are missing; sequencing was by immunoSEQ multiplex PCR. The sample yields approximately 2.3 million clones, approximately 95% seen once. The source material was naive CD4+ T cells from PBMCs. Subset noted: CD45RA+ positively selected. This receptor was taken from a young man in good health. Some clones in this sample may be carry-over from other donors' samples.

This chain's CDR3 is CASSLVSGSPGANVLTF. Written as DNA, the CDR3 is TGTGCCAGCAGCTTAGTGAGCGGGAGTCCTGGGGCCAACGTCCTGACTTTC. V usage is TRBV7-2 and J usage is TRBJ2-6; the match to TRBD2 covers 8 bases. Germline assignment: CDR1 SGHTA and CDR2 FQGNSA. Trimming took 1 base from V and 2 from J; bases not matched to a gene: 4. This CDR3 is 17 amino acids long.